This T cell receptor (beta chain) was recovered during a study of cytomegalovirus exposure and HLA in healthy donors. Note on this clone: The antigen is unknown.

Primers: 60 Vbeta forward and 13 Jbeta reverse. The protocol was immunoSEQ multiplex PCR, while the TCRdb copy is restricted to in-frame clones and leaves out a portion. The sample lists some 140,000 clones, around 79% seen once, with 3% to 4% in the top ten. The CDR3 is 13 amino acids. In germline, CDR1 is GTSNPN, CDR2 SVGIG (reference sequence). V was cut by 5 bases and J by 5 bases, with 13 bases left in between. Study results and caveats: TCR beta chains numbering 164 were designated cytomegalovirus-associated. Whilst most TCR sequences proved rare, a subset of public TCRs occurred across many donors.

V gene TRBV30 combines with J gene TRBJ2-1; unclear D gene. The sample comprised PBMCs. The clonotype was recovered from a female donor in good health and CMV-seronegative. The CDR3 coding sequence is TGTGCCTGGTATCGATACCAGGACAATGAGCAGTTCTTC. It specifies CAWYRYQDNEQFF.